The 22 T cell receptor beta chains presented below share a single source sample, sequenced in a study of T cells after posttransplantation cyclophosphamide. Sequenced by immunoSEQ multiplex PCR; TCRdb stores in-frame clones only, minus some. Of around 20,000 clones listed, 83% were seen once; the top ten hold more than 8%. Material: memory CD4+ T cells sorted from blood. The source is a young man in good health and a related stem cell transplant donor.

The chain has TRBV28 and TRBJ2-7, with 12 bases fitting TRBD1. The V gene's germline CDR1 is MDHEN and CDR2 SYDVKM. This CDR3 has 15 amino acids. J gave up 6 bases and V 5 bases, and 8 bases lay outside the gene matches. The CDR3 DNA is TGTGCCAGCAGTACACCGGGACAGGGGGCGACCGAGCAGTACTTC. This gives the protein CASSTPGQGATEQYF. Drawing the rest from reference TRBV28 and TRBJ2-7, the complete variable domain is DVKVTQSSRYLVKRTGEKVFLECVQDMDHENMFWYRQDPGLGLRLIYFSYDVKMKEKGDIPEGYSVSREKKERFSLILESASTNQTSMYLCASSTPGQGATEQYFGPGTRLTVT.

V is TRBV7-8 and J is TRBJ2-1; TRBD1 might be the D (6 bases). The CDR3 runs to 16 residues. The germline V gene has CDR1 SGHVS and CDR2 FQNEAQ. Between the trimmed V and J ends, which lost 5 bases and 3 bases, there was a span of 17 bases. CDR3 bases: TGTGCCAGCAGCGCCGACTCCAGGGGCGGCTACAATGAGCAGTTCTTC. Translation: CASSADSRGGYNEQFF.

The chain joins TRBV5-1 to TRBJ2-5; D is perhaps TRBD2 (7 bases). The CDR3 totals 16 residues. Trimming removed 0 bases at V and 1 base at J, with 13 bases between. Germline V CDR1 and CDR2: SGHRS, YFSETQ. In DNA form, the CDR3 reads TGCGCCAGCAGCTTGGGGGGGGGCGCCGCCCAAGAGACCCAGTACTTC. Protein sequence: CASSLGGGAAQETQYF.

This rearrangement joins TRBV30 to TRBJ2-4; 11 bases line up with TRBD2. V was clipped by 3 bases and J by 7 bases; unmatched bases: 5. The CDR3 loop spans 14 amino acids. CDR1 is GTSNPN, CDR2 SVGIG, per germline (reference sequence). The CDR3 DNA follows: TGTGCCTGGAGGCCCTGGACTAGCGGGAACATTCAGTACTTC. Translated, it gives CAWRPWTSGNIQYF.

This clone was found a few times. This chain connects TRBV7-9 to TRBJ1-4; the D is unclear. The germline gives CDR1 SEHNR, CDR2 FQNEAQ (reference sequence). The CDR3 runs 14 residues. V was pared by 4 bases and J by 4 bases, with 10 bases between. In nucleotides, the CDR3 is TGTGCCAGCAGCTCCGCTACCCTTAATGAAAAACTGTTTTTT. Translation: CASSSATLNEKLFF.

The chain combines TRBV19 with TRBJ2-5; TRBD1 is a possible D gene (8 bases). From germline, CDR1 is LNHDA and CDR2 SQIVND (reference sequence). CDR3 size: 16 residues. V gave up 4 bases and J gave up 2 bases, with 17 bases separating them. The CDR3 DNA reads as TGTGCCAGTAGTAGAAACAGGGGGGGGTCGCAAGAGACCCAGTACTTC. As protein: CASSRNRGGSQETQYF. Combining the CDR3 with reference TRBV19 and TRBJ2-5 gives the whole variable domain DGGITQSPKYLFRKEGQNVTLSCEQNLNHDAMYWYRQDPGQGLRLIYYSQIVNDFQKGDIAEGYSVSREKKESFPLTVTSAQKNPTAFYLCASSRNRGGSQETQYFGPGTRLLVL.

This rearrangement joins TRBV5-4 to TRBJ2-6; 7 bases agree with TRBD1. The CDR3 runs 18 residues. Germline V gene data show CDR1 as SGHNT and CDR2 as YYREEE (reference sequence). V was pared by 5 bases and J by 0 bases, with 11 bases of the junction left unmatched. The CDR3 loop reads CASSRRTGMISGANVLTF. As DNA, the CDR3 is TGTGCCAGCAGTAGGAGGACAGGAATGATCTCTGGGGCCAACGTCCTGACTTTC.

V usage is TRBV9 and J usage is TRBJ1-1, with D perhaps matching TRBD1 (6 bases). V gave up 4 bases and J gave up 5 bases, with 24 bases separating them. The CDR3 sequence is 17 residues long. CDR1 SGDLS and CDR2 YYNGEE come from the germline V gene. CDR3: CASSLSPGHETGTEAFF. The DNA of the CDR3 is TGTGCCAGCAGCCTTTCCCCGGGACACGAAACAGGGACTGAAGCTTTCTTT.

The rearrangement uses TRBV2 and TRBJ2-4; a possible D gene is TRBD2 (5 bases). Germline V CDR1 and CDR2: SNHLY, FYNNEI. The CDR3 has 16 amino acids. The V gene lost 0 bases and the J gene lost 3 bases, with 12 bases spanning the gap. For the CDR3, the DNA is TGTGCCAGCAGTGAAGCGGAGGCGGCACTCAAAAACATTCAGTACTTC. Amino acids: CASSEAEAALKNIQYF.

The DNA of the CDR3 is TGCAGCGTTGCACCGGGATCGGGAATGAACACTGAAGCTTTCTTT. It codes for CSVAPGSGMNTEAFF. The gene calls are TRBV29-1 and TRBJ1-1; D not resolved. V lost 4 bases to trimming and J lost 0 bases, with 15 bases between them. CDR1 and CDR2 from the germline V gene are SQVTM and ANQGSEA. The length of the CDR3 is 15 residues.

The sample holds one count of this clone. This chain joins TRBV27 and TRBJ1-5, with unresolved D. The CDR3 length is 14 residues. V lost 4 bases and J lost 7, with 14 bases in between. CDR1 and CDR2 (germline): MNHEY, SMNVEV (reference sequence). CDR3 region: CASSSEGRGQPQHF. The CDR3 coding sequence is TGTGCCAGCAGTTCCGAAGGGAGAGGGCAGCCCCAGCATTTT.

This clone was found a few times. The chain is built from TRBV10-3 and TRBJ2-3, with TRBD1 identical over 8 bases. Germline V CDR1 and CDR2: ENHRY, SYGVKD. The CDR3 is made up of 15 amino acids. V shed 4 bases and J 4 bases; nucleotides not matched to a gene: 7. The CDR3 DNA follows: TGTGCCATCAGTGGGGGCAGGGGGCAAGCAGATACGCAGTATTTT. As protein: CAISGGRGQADTQYF.

The rearrangement uses TRBV4-3 and TRBJ2-2; 7 bases line up with TRBD2. CDR1 and CDR2 from the germline V gene are LGHNA and YSLEER. V lost 8 bases to trimming and J lost 3 bases; unmatched junction nucleotides: 9. The CDR3 runs to 15 residues. Here the CDR3 DNA reads TGCGCCAGCCGCGGGGGAACCAGGTACACCGGGGAGCTGTTTTTT. Protein: CASRGGTRYTGELFF.

The table lists this clone with a few counts. The J gene is TRBJ2-2, the V gene TRBV7-9, with D perhaps TRBD1 (5 bases). The CDR3 is made up of 15 amino acids. Between the trimmed V and J ends, which lost 6 bases and 8 bases, there was a span of 19 bases. Germline V gene lookup returns CDR1 SEHNR and CDR2 FQNEAQ (reference sequence). CDR3 loop: CASSSPMKGAGELFF. DNA for the CDR3: TGTGCCAGCAGTTCCCCTATGAAAGGGGCAGGGGAGCTGTTTTTT.

The chain recombines TRBV4-2 with TRBJ1-1, with no clear D. The CDR3 runs 16 residues. Germline CDR1 and CDR2: LGHNA and YNFKEQ. V shed 1 base and J shed 1 base, with 13 bases lying between them. This chain's CDR3 is CASSQGEGSGNTEAFF. For the CDR3, the DNA is TGTGCCAGCAGCCAAGGGGAGGGAAGTGGGAACACTGAAGCTTTCTTT.

V and J are TRBV11-2 and TRBJ2-3, with no clear D. V lost 3 bases, J lost 3 bases, and 10 bases lay in between. Germline loops: CDR1 SGHAT, CDR2 FQNNGV. This CDR3 is 14 amino acids long. In DNA form, the CDR3 reads TGTGCCAGCAGCTTTCCTCCTTATACAGATACGCAGTATTTT. Its protein product is CASSFPPYTDTQYF.

The sample holds one count of this clone. This chain joins TRBV7-9 and TRBJ2-7, with D possibly being TRBD2 (8 bases). The germline CDR1 and CDR2 sequences are SEHNR and FQNEAQ (reference sequence). The CDR3 extends over 17 amino acids. V was cut by 4 bases and J by 1 base, with 20 bases left in between. CDR3: CASSSQGGGGGSYEQYF. CDR3 DNA sequence: TGTGCCAGCAGCTCCCAGGGGGGCGGCGGGGGGTCCTACGAGCAGTACTTC. Together with reference TRBV7-9 and TRBJ2-7, the CDR3 gives the full variable domain: DTGVSQNPRHKITKRGQNVTFRCDPISEHNRLYWYRQTLGQGPEFLTYFQNEAQLEKSRLLSDRFSAERPKGSFSTLEIQRTEQGDSAMYLCASSSQGGGGGSYEQYFGPGTRLTVT.

This sequence joins TRBV11-2 and TRBJ1-4; TRBD1 might be the D (6 bases). V gave up 6 bases and J gave up 8 bases, with 19 bases separating them. This CDR3 comprises 15 residues. Per germline, CDR1 SGHAT and CDR2 FQNNGV. The CDR3 region has the DNA TGTGCCAGCAGTCCCGACCAGGGGAACCGCGAAAAACTGTTTTTT. It codes for CASSPDQGNREKLFF. The full variable domain, in which reference TRBV11-2 and TRBJ1-4 provide the parts outside the CDR3, is EAGVAQSPRYKIIEKRQSVAFWCNPISGHATLYWYQQILGQGPKLLIQFQNNGVVDDSQLPKDRFSAERLKGVDSTLKIQPAKLEDSAVYLCASSPDQGNREKLFFGSGTQLSVL.

This chain connects TRBV9 to TRBJ2-1; 9 bases agree with TRBD2. Germline V gene data show CDR1 as SGDLS and CDR2 as YYNGEE. CDR3 length: 15 residues. J gave up 6 bases and V 4 bases, and 8 bases lay outside the gene matches. This chain's CDR3 is CASSRAGGNPNEQFF. DNA of the CDR3: TGTGCCAGCAGCAGGGCGGGGGGGAACCCCAATGAGCAGTTCTTC.

The chain couples TRBV18 to TRBJ2-5, with TRBD2 matching over 14 bases. V lost 3 bases and J lost 4; bases outside the gene matches: 10. The CDR3 has 18 amino acids. Germline lookup yields CDR1 KGHSH and CDR2 LQKENI. The CDR3 coding sequence is TGTGCCAGCTCACCGCGGACTAGCGGGGGGCCAGGTCCAGAGACCCAGTACTTC. Translating it yields CASSPRTSGGPGPETQYF.

This chain joins TRBV4-2 and TRBJ2-5; 8 bases line up with TRBD1. Germline V gene lookup returns CDR1 LGHNA and CDR2 YNFKEQ. CDR3 length: 15 residues. V shed 1 base, J shed 4 bases, and the junction held 5 bases outside the gene matches. The CDR3 region has the DNA TGTGCCAGCAGCCAAGCCGACAGGGGATCAGAGACCCAGTACTTC. As protein: CASSQADRGSETQYF.

The V and J genes are TRBV19 and TRBJ1-4; 8 positions agree with TRBD1. The CDR3 contains 16 residues. The ends lost 7 bases at V and 0 bases at J; junction bases unmatched: 7. Germline loops: CDR1 LNHDA, CDR2 SQIVND (reference sequence). The CDR3 sequence is CASTTNRGATNEKLFF. As DNA, the CDR3 is TGTGCCAGTACCACTAACAGGGGGGCAACTAATGAAAAACTGTTTTTT.